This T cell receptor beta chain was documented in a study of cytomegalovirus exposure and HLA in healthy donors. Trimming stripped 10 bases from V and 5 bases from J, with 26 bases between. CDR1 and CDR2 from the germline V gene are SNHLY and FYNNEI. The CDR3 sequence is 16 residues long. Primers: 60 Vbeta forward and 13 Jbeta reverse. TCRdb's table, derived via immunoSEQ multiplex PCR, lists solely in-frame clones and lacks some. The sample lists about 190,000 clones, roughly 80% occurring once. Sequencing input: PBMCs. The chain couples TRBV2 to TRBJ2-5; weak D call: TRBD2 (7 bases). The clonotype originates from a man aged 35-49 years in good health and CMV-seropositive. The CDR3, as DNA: TGTGCCATCGACGGGCGCGGTGGGGGGGCAAGGGAGACCCAGTACTTC. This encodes CAIDGRGGGARETQYF.